These T cell receptor beta chains were read from a single sample in a study of OX40 agonist ivuxolimab in advanced cancers. Clones were sequenced by immunoSEQ multiplex PCR, and TCRdb holds only the in-frame ones, with some missing. Of 30,000 to 45,000 clones in the sample, over 75% were seen once. The material sequenced was CD4+ or CD8+ T cells sorted from blood, taken in a trial of the OX40 agonist ivuxolimab. These receptors were obtained from an adult with an advanced solid tumor such as melanoma, head and neck, liver or kidney cancer. Each CDR3 is given with its conserved first and last residue. Fields, in order: V gene, J gene, D gene, CDR3 protein. D genes are given only for firm matches.

>TRBV21-1|TRBJ1-3|NA
CASSKLLGQAAFSGNTIYF
>TRBV25-1|TRBJ1-3|NA
CASKGGSGNTIYF
>TRBV30|TRBJ2-5|NA
CAWSKRREAKETQYF
>TRBV5-6|TRBJ2-1|TRBD2
CASSYSGTSGGPWNEQFF
>TRBV4-3|TRBJ1-5|NA
CASSQAYRAHQPQHF
>TRBV9|TRBJ2-3|TRBD2
CASSMGLDSDTQYF
>TRBV4-2|TRBJ2-7|NA
CASSQEETSSYEQYF
>TRBV7-8|TRBJ2-1|TRBD1
CASSRTGASSYNEQFF
>TRBV18|TRBJ1-1|TRBD1
CASSPAGTALNTEAFF
>TRBV27|TRBJ2-2|NA
CASSFPTGELFF
>TRBV7-9|TRBJ1-5|NA
CASRDGSNQPQHF
>TRBV7-6|TRBJ2-7|NA
CASSLGADYEQYF
>TRBV5-8|TRBJ1-1|NA
CASSLEGAEAFF
>TRBV6-6|TRBJ1-2|NA
CASISADGYTF
>TRBV4-1|TRBJ1-1|NA
CASSQKPGPMNTEAFF
>TRBV4-1|TRBJ2-1|TRBD1
CASSSSGGALDEQFF
>TRBV13|TRBJ2-7|NA
CASSLMTGRIEQYF
>TRBV18|TRBJ2-2|TRBD2
CASSPPVGGVTGELFF
>TRBV7-9|TRBJ1-1|NA
CASSHRPGEGNTEAFF
>TRBV11-3|TRBJ2-1|NA
CASSPDPPPNEQFF
>TRBV5-6|TRBJ1-1|NA
CASSVVRKTEAFF
>TRBV6-1|TRBJ2-7|NA
CASSDLSYEQYF
>TRBV19|TRBJ2-1|NA
CASSINPAKGDHEQFF
>TRBV19|TRBJ2-7|TRBD2
CASSPSSGGDSAYEQYF
>TRBV15|TRBJ1-2|TRBD1
CATSRERDRAFDYGYTF
>TRBV27|TRBJ2-7|NA
CASSLNPGEQYF
>TRBV30|TRBJ1-2|NA
CAWAPGGNYGYTF
>TRBV7-2|TRBJ2-5|TRBD2
CASSLWAGLAGEETQYF
>TRBV5-1|TRBJ2-3|TRBD1
CASSLGQGAGDTQYF
>TRBV19|TRBJ2-1|NA
CASKLGVGEQFF